This T cell receptor beta chain is drawn from a study of glioma-infiltrating T cells after dendritic cell vaccination. Study-level background: Autologous tumor lysate-pulsed dendritic cell vaccination was given between about 2002 and 2012.

Primers: 60 V beta forward and 13 J beta reverse. Here immunoSEQ multiplex PCR was the method, and the copy in TCRdb shows in-frame clones only, minus some. The sample lists approximately 85,000 clones, 75% to 90% seen once, with around 8.5% in the top ten. Time point here: after dendritic cell vaccination, including at tumor progression/relapse. The receptor comes from a human donor with glioblastoma. Sequenced material: blood, taken after dendritic cell vaccination.

The CDR3 DNA sequence: TGTGCCAGCAGCTCCCGCGGGGGACTAGCGGGGGTCCTCTCCTACGAGCAGTACTTC. It specifies CASSSRGGLAGVLSYEQYF. This chain uses TRBV5-4 with TRBJ2-7; 14 nucleotides align to TRBD2. Germline lookup yields CDR1 SGHNT and CDR2 YYREEE (reference sequence). V trimming: 3 bases; J trimming: 0 bases; junction bases outside the gene matches: 11. This CDR3 has 19 residues.